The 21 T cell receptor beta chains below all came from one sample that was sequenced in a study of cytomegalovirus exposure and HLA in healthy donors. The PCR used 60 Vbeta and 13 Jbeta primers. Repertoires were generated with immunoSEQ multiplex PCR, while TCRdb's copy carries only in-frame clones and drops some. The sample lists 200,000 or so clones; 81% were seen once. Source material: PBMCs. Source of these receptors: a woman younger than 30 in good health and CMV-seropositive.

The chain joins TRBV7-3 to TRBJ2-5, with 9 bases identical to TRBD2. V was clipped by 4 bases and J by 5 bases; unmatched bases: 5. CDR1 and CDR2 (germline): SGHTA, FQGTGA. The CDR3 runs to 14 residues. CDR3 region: CASSSSSGAETQYF. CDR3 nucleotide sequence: TGTGCCAGCAGCTCATCTAGCGGGGCCGAGACCCAGTACTTC.

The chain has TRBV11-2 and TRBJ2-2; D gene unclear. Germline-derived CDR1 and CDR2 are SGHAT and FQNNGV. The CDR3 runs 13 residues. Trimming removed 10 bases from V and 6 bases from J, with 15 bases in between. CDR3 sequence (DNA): TGTGCCACATGCCCAACCTCGGCCGGGGAGCTGTTTTTT. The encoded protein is CATCPTSAGELFF.

The DNA for the CDR3 is TGTGCCAGCAGTTACGCCCCCCCAAGGAGGACCGGGGAGCTGTTTTTT. It encodes CASSYAPPRRTGELFF. The chain employs TRBV6-5 and TRBJ2-2, with TRBD2 as a possible D gene (5 bases). The CDR3 runs to 16 residues. Trimming removed 2 bases from V and 5 bases from J, with 15 bases in between. Germline-derived CDR1 and CDR2 are MNHEY and SVGAGI.

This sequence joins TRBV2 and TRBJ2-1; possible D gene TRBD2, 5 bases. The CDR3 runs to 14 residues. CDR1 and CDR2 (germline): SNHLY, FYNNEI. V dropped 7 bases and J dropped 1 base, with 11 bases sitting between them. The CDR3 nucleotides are TGTGCCAGCACCGACGGAGGATCCTACAATGAGCAGTTCTTC. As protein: CASTDGGSYNEQFF. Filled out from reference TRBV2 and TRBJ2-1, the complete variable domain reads EPEVTQTPSHQVTQMGQEVILRCVPISNHLYFYWYRQILGQKVEFLVSFYNNEISEKSEIFDDQFSVERPDGSNFTLKIRSTKLEDSAMYFCASTDGGSYNEQFFGPGTRLTVL.

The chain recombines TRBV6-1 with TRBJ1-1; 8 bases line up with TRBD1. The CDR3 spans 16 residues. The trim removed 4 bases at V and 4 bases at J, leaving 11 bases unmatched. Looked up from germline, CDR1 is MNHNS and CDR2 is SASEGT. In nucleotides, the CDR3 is TGTGCCAGCAGTGCCGGACAGGGAAGGTCGGGCACTGAAGCTTTCTTT. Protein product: CASSAGQGRSGTEAFF.

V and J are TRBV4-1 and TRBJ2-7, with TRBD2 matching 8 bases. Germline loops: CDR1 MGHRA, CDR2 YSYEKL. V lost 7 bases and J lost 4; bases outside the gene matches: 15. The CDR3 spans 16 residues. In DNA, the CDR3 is TGCGCCAGCAAGGTGGCCCCCGGGACTAGGGGGTACGAGCAGTACTTC. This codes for CASKVAPGTRGYEQYF.

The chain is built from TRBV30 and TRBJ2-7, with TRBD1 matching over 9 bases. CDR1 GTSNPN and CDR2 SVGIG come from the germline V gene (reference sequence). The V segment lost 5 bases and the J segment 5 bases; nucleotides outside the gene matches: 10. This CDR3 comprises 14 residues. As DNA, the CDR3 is TGTGCCTGGGAAACCGGGACAGGGTCCAACGAGCAGTACTTC. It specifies CAWETGTGSNEQYF.

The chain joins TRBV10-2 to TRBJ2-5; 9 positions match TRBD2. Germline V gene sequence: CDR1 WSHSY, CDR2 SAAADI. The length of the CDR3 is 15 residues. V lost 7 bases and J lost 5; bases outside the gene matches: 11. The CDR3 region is CASTAGGPGAETQYF. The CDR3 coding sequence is TGCGCCAGCACGGCGGGGGGGCCGGGGGCGGAGACCCAGTACTTC.

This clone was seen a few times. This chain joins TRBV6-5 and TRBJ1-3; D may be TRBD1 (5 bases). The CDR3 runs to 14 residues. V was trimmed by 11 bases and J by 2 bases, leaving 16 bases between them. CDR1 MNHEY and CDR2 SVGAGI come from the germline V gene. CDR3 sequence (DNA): TGTGCCGTCCTCCGTGCAGGGCCTGGAAACACCATATATTTT. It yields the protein CAVLRAGPGNTIYF.

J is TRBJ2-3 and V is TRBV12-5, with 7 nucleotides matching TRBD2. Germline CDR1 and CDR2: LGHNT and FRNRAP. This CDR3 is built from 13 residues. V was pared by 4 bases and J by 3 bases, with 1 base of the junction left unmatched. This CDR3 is CASGSGGTDTQYF. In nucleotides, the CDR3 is TGTGCTAGTGGTTCCGGGGGGACAGATACGCAGTATTTT.

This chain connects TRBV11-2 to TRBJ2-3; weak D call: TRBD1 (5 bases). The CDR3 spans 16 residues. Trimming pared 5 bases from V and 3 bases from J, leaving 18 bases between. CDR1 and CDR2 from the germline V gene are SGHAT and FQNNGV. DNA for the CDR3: TGTGCCAGCAGCCTGTCCCGACAGCCGGTAACAGATACGCAGTATTTT. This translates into CASSLSRQPVTDTQYF.

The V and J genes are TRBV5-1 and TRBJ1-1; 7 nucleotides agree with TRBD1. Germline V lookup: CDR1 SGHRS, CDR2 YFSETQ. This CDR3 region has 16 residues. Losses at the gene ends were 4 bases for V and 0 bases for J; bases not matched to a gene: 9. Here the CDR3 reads CASSLVGTAVNTEAFF. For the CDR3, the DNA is TGCGCCAGCAGCCTCGTCGGGACAGCCGTGAACACTGAAGCTTTCTTT.

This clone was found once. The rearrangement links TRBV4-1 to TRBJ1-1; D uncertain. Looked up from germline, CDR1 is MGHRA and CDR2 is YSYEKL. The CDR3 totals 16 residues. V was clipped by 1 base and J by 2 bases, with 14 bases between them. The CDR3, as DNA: TGCGCCAGCAGCCAAGTAGTGCGGAGGGAAAACACTGAAGCTTTCTTT. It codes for CASSQVVRRENTEAFF.

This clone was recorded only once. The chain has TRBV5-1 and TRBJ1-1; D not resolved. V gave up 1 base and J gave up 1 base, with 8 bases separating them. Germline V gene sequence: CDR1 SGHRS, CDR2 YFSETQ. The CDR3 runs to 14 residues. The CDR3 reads CASSLYSPNTEAFF. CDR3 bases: TGCGCCAGCAGCTTGTACAGTCCGAACACTGAAGCTTTCTTT. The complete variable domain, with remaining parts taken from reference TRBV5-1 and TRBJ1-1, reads KAGVTQTPRYLIKTRGQQVTLSCSPISGHRSVSWYQQTPGQGLQFLFEYFSETQRNKGNFPGRFSGRQFSNSRSEMNVSTLELGDSALYLCASSLYSPNTEAFFGQGTRLTVV.

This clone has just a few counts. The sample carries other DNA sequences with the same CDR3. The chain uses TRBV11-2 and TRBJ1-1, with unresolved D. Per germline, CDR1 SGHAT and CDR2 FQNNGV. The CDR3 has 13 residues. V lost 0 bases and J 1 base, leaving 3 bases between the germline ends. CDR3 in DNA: TGTGCCAGCAGCTTAGATAGGAACACTGAAGCTTTCTTT. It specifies CASSLDRNTEAFF. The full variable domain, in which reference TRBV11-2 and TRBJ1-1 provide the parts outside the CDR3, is EAGVAQSPRYKIIEKRQSVAFWCNPISGHATLYWYQQILGQGPKLLIQFQNNGVVDDSQLPKDRFSAERLKGVDSTLKIQPAKLEDSAVYLCASSLDRNTEAFFGQGTRLTVV.

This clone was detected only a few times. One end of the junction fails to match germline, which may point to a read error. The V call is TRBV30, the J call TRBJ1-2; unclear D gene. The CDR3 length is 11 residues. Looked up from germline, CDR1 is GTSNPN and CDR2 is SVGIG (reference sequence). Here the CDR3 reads CAWGVSYGYTF. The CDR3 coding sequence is TGTGCCTGGGGTGTTAGCTATGGCTACACCTTC.

The CDR3 DNA reads TGTGCCAGCAGCGTAGGTTTCCAGAACAAAAACATTCAGTACTTC. As protein: CASSVGFQNKNIQYF. The chain links TRBV9 to TRBJ2-4; the D is unclear. CDR3 length: 15 residues. The germline gives CDR1 SGDLS, CDR2 YYNGEE. V was pared by 0 bases and J by 3 bases, with 10 bases between.

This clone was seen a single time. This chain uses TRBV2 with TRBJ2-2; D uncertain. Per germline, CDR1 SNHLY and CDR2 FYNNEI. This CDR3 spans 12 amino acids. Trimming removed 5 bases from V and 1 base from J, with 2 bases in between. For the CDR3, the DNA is TGTGCCAGCAGTCTGAACACCGGGGAGCTGTTTTTT. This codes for CASSLNTGELFF.

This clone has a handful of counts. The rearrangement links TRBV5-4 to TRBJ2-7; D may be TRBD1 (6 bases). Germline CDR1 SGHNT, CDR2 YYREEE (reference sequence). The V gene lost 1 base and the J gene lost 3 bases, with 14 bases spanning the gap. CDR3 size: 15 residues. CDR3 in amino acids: CASSLQGHRYYEQYV. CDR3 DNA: TGTGCCAGCAGCTTGCAGGGACACCGATACTACGAGCAGTACGTC.

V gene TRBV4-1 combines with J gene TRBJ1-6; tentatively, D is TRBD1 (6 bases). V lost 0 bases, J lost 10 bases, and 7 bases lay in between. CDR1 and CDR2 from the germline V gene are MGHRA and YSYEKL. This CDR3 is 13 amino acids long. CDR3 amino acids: CASSQDRGSPLHF. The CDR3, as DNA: TGCGCCAGCAGCCAAGATAGGGGGTCACCCCTCCACTTT.

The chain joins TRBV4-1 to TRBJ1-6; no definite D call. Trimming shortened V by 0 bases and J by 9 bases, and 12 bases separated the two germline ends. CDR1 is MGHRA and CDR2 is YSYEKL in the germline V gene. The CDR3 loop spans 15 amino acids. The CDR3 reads CASSQEGGHSSPLHF. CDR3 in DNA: TGCGCCAGCAGCCAAGAGGGAGGCCATAGTTCACCCCTCCACTTT.